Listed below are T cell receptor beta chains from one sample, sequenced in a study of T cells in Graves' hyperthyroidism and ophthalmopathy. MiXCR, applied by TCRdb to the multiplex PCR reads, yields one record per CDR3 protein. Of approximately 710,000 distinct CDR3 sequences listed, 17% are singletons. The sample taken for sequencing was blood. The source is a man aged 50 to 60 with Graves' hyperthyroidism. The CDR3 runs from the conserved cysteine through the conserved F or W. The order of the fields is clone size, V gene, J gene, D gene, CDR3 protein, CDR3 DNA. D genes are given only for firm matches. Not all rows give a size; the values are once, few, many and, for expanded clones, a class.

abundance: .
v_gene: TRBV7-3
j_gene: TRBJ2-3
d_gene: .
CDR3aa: CASSLIAHNADTQYF
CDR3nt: TGTGCCAGCAGCTTAATTGCTCACAACGCAGATACGCAGTATTTT

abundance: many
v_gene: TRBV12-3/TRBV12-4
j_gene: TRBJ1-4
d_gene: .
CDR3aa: CASSQTTGSEKLFF
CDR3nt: TGTGCCAGCAGTCAGACCACAGGGAGTGAAAAACTGTTTTTT

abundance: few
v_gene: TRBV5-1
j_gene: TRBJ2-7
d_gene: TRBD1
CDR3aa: CASSSFPRGRFWYEQYF
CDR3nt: TGCGCCAGCAGCTCCTTCCCCAGGGGGCGCTTCTGGTACGAGCAGTACTTC

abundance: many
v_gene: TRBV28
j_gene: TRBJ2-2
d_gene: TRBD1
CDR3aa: CASSEQGATGELFF
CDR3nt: TGTGCCAGCAGTGAACAGGGGGCCACCGGGGAGCTGTTTTTT

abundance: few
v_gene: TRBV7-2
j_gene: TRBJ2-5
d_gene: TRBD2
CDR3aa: CASSLGAGGRIETQYF
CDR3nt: TGTGCCAGCAGCTTAGGGGCTGGCGGGAGGATAGAGACCCAGTACTTC

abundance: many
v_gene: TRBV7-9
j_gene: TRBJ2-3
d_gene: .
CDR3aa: CASSVGWSPGVGYKQYF
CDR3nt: TGTGCCAGCAGCGTAGGGTGGTCGCCTGGAGTAGGATATAAGCAGTATTTT

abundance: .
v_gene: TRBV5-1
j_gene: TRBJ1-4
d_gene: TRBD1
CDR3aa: CASSFRGLEEEKLFF
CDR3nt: TGCGCCAGCAGCTTCAGGGGGCTTGAGGAGGAAAAACTGTTTTTT

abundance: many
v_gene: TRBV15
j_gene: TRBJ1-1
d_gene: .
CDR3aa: CATSRDRGLLTEAFF
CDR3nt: TGTGCCACCAGCAGAGATCGGGGACTGCTCACTGAAGCTTTCTTT

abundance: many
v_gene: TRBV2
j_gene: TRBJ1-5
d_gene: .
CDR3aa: CASSRTVLYFDQPQHF
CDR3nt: TGTGCCAGCAGTCGAACAGTACTATACTTCGATCAGCCCCAGCATTTT

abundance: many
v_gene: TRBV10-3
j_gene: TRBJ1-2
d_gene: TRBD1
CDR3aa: CAISESQGYGYTF
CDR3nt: TGTGCCATCAGTGAGTCACAGGGGTATGGCTACACCTTC

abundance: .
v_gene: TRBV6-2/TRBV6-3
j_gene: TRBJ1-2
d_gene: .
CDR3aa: CASSYSRPMGEGYTF
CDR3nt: TGTGCCAGCAGTTACTCACGCCCGATGGGGGAGGGCTACACCTTC

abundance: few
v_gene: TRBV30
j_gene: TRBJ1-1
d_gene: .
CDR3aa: CASHRIPRTRNTEAFF
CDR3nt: TGTGCCTCCCACAGGATCCCTCGTACCCGGAACACTGAAGCTTTCTTT

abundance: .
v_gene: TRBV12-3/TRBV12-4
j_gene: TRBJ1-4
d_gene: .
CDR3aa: CASRPGTISEKLFF
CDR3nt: TGTGCCAGCAGACCTGGGACCATCAGTGAAAAACTGTTTTTT

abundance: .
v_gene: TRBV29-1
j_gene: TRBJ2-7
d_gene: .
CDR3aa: CSVEDNSESYEQYF
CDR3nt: TGCAGCGTTGAAGATAACTCTGAATCCTACGAGCAGTACTTC

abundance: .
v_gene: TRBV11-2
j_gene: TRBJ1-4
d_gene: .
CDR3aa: CASSLEIAHATNEKLFF
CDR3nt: TGTGCCAGCAGCTTAGAGATAGCCCACGCAACTAATGAAAAACTGTTTTTT

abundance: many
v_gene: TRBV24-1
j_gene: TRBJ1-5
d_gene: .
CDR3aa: CATSDLNQPQHF
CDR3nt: TGTGCCACCAGTGATTTGAATCAGCCCCAGCATTTT

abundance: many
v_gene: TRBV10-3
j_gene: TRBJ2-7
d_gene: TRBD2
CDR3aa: CAIRRAGEAYEQYF
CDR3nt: TGTGCCATCAGGAGAGCGGGAGAAGCCTACGAGCAGTACTTC

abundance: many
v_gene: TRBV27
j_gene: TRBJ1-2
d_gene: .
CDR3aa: CASSLRVGTDWNYGYTF
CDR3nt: TGTGCCAGCAGTTTAAGGGTCGGGACCGACTGGAACTATGGCTACACCTTC

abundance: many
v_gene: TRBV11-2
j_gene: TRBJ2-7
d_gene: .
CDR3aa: CASSKRAGYEQYF
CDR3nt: TGTGCCAGCAGTAAAAGGGCGGGGTACGAGCAGTACTTC

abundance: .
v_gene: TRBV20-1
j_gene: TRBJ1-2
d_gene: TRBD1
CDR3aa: CSAAGGTGPNYGYTF
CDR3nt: TGCAGTGCTGCAGGGGGTACAGGACCTAACTATGGCTACACCTTC

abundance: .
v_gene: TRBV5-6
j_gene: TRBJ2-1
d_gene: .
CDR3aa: CASSGRGHRKYNEQFF
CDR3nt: TGTGCCAGCAGCGGGCGGGGACACAGAAAGTACAATGAGCAGTTCTTC

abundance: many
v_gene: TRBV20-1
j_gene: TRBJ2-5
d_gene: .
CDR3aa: CSARGGTKYQETQYF
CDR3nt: TGCAGTGCTAGAGGGGGGACAAAGTACCAAGAGACCCAGTACTTC